These 27 T cell receptor beta chains were all obtained from the same sample, sequenced in a study of blood T cell repertoires in COVID-19. The protocol was immunoSEQ multiplex PCR, while the TCRdb copy is restricted to in-frame clones and leaves out a portion. The sample has 50,000 to 55,000 clones, 80% to 90% seen once. The sample consisted of peripheral blood. The receptors shown here come from a man aged 55 to 69 with active COVID-19.

The rearrangement joins TRBV7-9 to TRBJ1-4; TRBD1 might be the D (6 bases). Looked up from germline, CDR1 is SEHNR and CDR2 is FQNEAQ (reference sequence). CDR3 length equals 15 residues. V lost 5 bases, J lost 5 bases, and 15 bases lay in between. CDR3 residues: CASSLQGRGNEKLFF. CDR3 coding DNA: TGTGCCAGCAGCCTACAGGGACGTGGGAATGAAAAACTGTTTTTT.

Here the CDR3 reads CASNPGTTYDNEQFF. The CDR3 coding sequence is TGTGCCAGCAACCCTGGTACGACTTACGACAATGAGCAGTTCTTC. The rearrangement uses TRBV5-5 and TRBJ2-1; no clear D. V lost 6 bases to trimming and J lost 5 bases, with 18 bases between them. Per the germline V gene, CDR1 is SGHKS and CDR2 is YYEKEE (reference sequence). The CDR3 has 15 amino acids.

The chain has TRBV4-1 and TRBJ1-2; D might be TRBD1 (6 bases). Germline loops: CDR1 MGHRA, CDR2 YSYEKL. Between the trimmed V and J ends, which lost 0 bases and 5 bases, there was a span of 13 bases. This CDR3 contains 15 residues. CDR3 in DNA: TGCGCCAGCAGCCAAGATCACAGGGTACGGTATGGCTACACCTTC. This gives the protein CASSQDHRVRYGYTF.

The chain employs TRBV2 and TRBJ2-5; the D is unclear. This CDR3 contains 12 residues. The ends were cut back, 8 bases at V and 9 bases at J, with 16 bases in the middle. CDR1 and CDR2 from the germline V gene are SNHLY and FYNNEI. The CDR3 region has the DNA TGTGCCAGCGGGGAAGGAAAACTGGCCCAGTACTTC. It encodes CASGEGKLAQYF.

This chain connects TRBV19 to TRBJ2-1; 15 positions agree with TRBD2. The CDR3 is 15 residues long. V lost 6 bases and J lost 10; bases outside the gene matches: 7. Germline V CDR1 and CDR2: LNHDA, SQIVND (reference sequence). CDR3 amino acids: CASRLGLAGGPEQFF. CDR3 nucleotides: TGTGCCAGTAGACTCGGACTAGCGGGAGGGCCCGAGCAGTTCTTC.

J is TRBJ1-2 and V is TRBV6-4, with D possibly being TRBD1 (5 bases). CDR3 size: 15 residues. Germline V gives CDR1 MRHNA, CDR2 SNTAGT. Trimming stripped 7 bases from V and 4 bases from J, with 19 bases between. The CDR3 nucleotides are TGTGCCAGCATGGGCTGGGGGGAATTGTCCTATGGCTACACCTTC. Residues: CASMGWGELSYGYTF.

The chain joins TRBV10-3 to TRBJ1-2, with a possible D match to TRBD1 (5 bases). Germline V gene sequence: CDR1 ENHRY, CDR2 SYGVKD. The CDR3 has 14 amino acids. The V end lost 4 bases, the J end lost 0 bases, and 9 bases lay between the germline ends. The CDR3 sequence: CAISAGGTNYGYTF. The CDR3 DNA is TGTGCCATCAGTGCGGGGGGGACTAACTATGGCTACACCTTC.

V is TRBV28 and J is TRBJ1-1, with a weak D call TRBD1 (6 bases). CDR1 MDHEN and CDR2 SYDVKM come from the germline V gene. V was cut by 7 bases and J by 2 bases, with 20 bases left in between. The CDR3 covers 16 residues. CDR3 amino acids: CASTKPGQRTNTEAFF. DNA of the CDR3: TGTGCCAGCACCAAACCCGGACAGCGTACTAACACTGAAGCTTTCTTT.

The rearrangement joins TRBV5-1 to TRBJ2-3; the match to TRBD2 covers 12 bases. CDR1 is SGHRS, CDR2 YFSETQ, per germline. The CDR3 runs 17 residues. J lost 4 bases, V lost 4 bases, and 10 bases had no gene match. The CDR3 sequence: CASSPLSSGRASDTQYF. In nucleotides, the CDR3 is TGCGCCAGCAGCCCACTATCTAGCGGGAGGGCCTCAGATACGCAGTATTTT.

CDR3 protein: CASSAGTPIPTSGNTIYF. The CDR3 region has the DNA TGTGCCAGCAGTGCCGGGACACCAATTCCCACCTCTGGAAACACCATATATTTT. The V and J genes are TRBV6-1 and TRBJ1-3, with D tentatively TRBD1 (6 bases). CDR1 is MNHNS, CDR2 SASEGT, per germline. V was shortened by 4 bases and J by 0 bases, with 19 bases between the two germline ends. This CDR3 has 18 residues.

The J gene is TRBJ1-4, the V gene TRBV5-1; 8 bases map to TRBD1. The CDR3 covers 15 residues. Germline loops: CDR1 SGHRS, CDR2 YFSETQ. With 0 bases clipped from V and 7 bases from J, the junction kept 5 bases outside the gene matches. CDR3 DNA: TGCGCCAGCAGCTTGGGGACAGGGCGAATTGAAAAACTGTTTTTT. This codes for CASSLGTGRIEKLFF.

The chain couples TRBV28 to TRBJ2-1; TRBD1 aligns across 7 bases. CDR3 size: 15 residues. V was clipped by 6 bases and J by 1 base; unmatched bases: 6. Germline CDR1 and CDR2: MDHEN and SYDVKM. The CDR3 sequence: CASSRQGFSYNEQFF. CDR3 DNA: TGTGCCAGCAGCCGACAGGGCTTTTCCTACAATGAGCAGTTCTTC.

This clone is a singleton in its sample. The gene calls are TRBV4-3 and TRBJ2-1; a possible D gene is TRBD1 (5 bases). This CDR3 is built from 13 residues. V lost 1 base and J lost 9, with 10 bases in between. CDR1 and CDR2 from the germline V gene are LGHNA and YSLEER. CDR3 residues: CASSQVRVGEQFF. As DNA, the CDR3 is TGCGCCAGCAGCCAAGTCAGGGTGGGTGAGCAGTTCTTC.

This chain links TRBV10-3 with TRBJ1-3; the match to TRBD1 covers 7 bases. The CDR3 totals 14 residues. Germline CDR1 reads ENHRY; CDR2 reads SYGVKD. Unmatched junction bases numbered 4, after V lost 7 bases and J lost 1 base. CDR3 loop: CAIKGTASGNTIYF. The CDR3 DNA reads TGTGCCATCAAAGGGACAGCATCTGGAAACACCATATATTTT.

This chain joins TRBV7-2 and TRBJ1-1; a possible D gene is TRBD1 (6 bases). Germline V CDR1 and CDR2: SGHTA, FQGNSA. This CDR3 comprises 17 residues. The germline V and J ends were trimmed by 5 bases and 8 bases, with 27 bases remaining between them. In DNA form, the CDR3 reads TGTGCCAGCAGCCCGGGGGGGGCAGGGACAACTAAGAGGGAAGCTTTCTTT. Protein: CASSPGGAGTTKREAFF. The variable domain in full, completed from reference TRBV7-2 and TRBJ1-1, reads GAGVSQSPSNKVTEKGKDVELRCDPISGHTALYWYRQSLGQGLEFLIYFQGNSAPDKSGLPSDRFSAERTGGSVSTLTIQRTQQEDSAVYLCASSPGGAGTTKREAFFGQGTRLTVV.

Remarks on this clone: The same CDR3 is also encoded by other DNA sequences in this sample. The V call is TRBV19, the J call TRBJ1-2; D is possibly TRBD1 (6 bases). Germline CDR1 is LNHDA and CDR2 is SQIVND (reference sequence). Trimming took 3 bases from V and 11 from J, leaving 16 bases between them. The CDR3 totals 13 residues. The CDR3 DNA is TGTGCCAGTAGTATCGGAGCAGGGGCGTTGTACACCTTC. The encoded protein is CASSIGAGALYTF.

This chain connects TRBV12-3 or TRBV12-4 to TRBJ2-2; maybe TRBD1 (5 bases). This CDR3 has 12 amino acids. V was shortened by 2 bases and J by 7 bases, with 5 bases between the two germline ends. The CDR3 loop reads CASSLRGGELFF. CDR3 coding DNA: TGTGCCAGCAGTTTAAGGGGCGGGGAGCTGTTTTTT.

The rearrangement joins TRBV2 to TRBJ1-1, with D perhaps TRBD1 (6 bases). The CDR3 is 13 residues long. V was shortened by 10 bases and J by 6 bases, with 18 bases between the two germline ends. The germline CDR1 and CDR2 sequences are SNHLY and FYNNEI. In nucleotides, the CDR3 is TGTGCCACTCAGACAGGTTCGTTCTCTGAAGCTTTCTTT. This encodes CATQTGSFSEAFF.

This clone was observed a few times. The rearrangement links TRBV7-9 to TRBJ2-7, with D tentatively TRBD1 (6 bases). The CDR3 sequence is 14 residues long. V lost 3 bases and J 6 bases, leaving 15 bases between the germline ends. CDR1 is SEHNR, CDR2 FQNEAQ, per germline (reference sequence). CDR3 nucleotides: TGTGCCAGCAGCTTTAGCCAGTCACAGGGCGAGCAGTACTTC. Protein: CASSFSQSQGEQYF.

The chain is built from TRBV4-2 and TRBJ2-1, with D maybe TRBD1 (6 bases). Germline loops: CDR1 LGHNA, CDR2 YNFKEQ. With 2 bases removed from V and 8 bases from J, the gap between germline ends came to 10 bases. This CDR3 is built from 13 residues. This chain's CDR3 is CASSQLQGYEQFF. DNA for the CDR3: TGTGCCAGCAGCCAACTTCAGGGGTATGAGCAGTTCTTC.

This sequence joins TRBV5-6 and TRBJ1-1; D perhaps matches TRBD1 (6 bases). The CDR3 covers 15 residues. In germline, CDR1 is SGHDT, CDR2 YYEEEE. With 1 base removed from V and 4 bases from J, the gap between germline ends came to 14 bases. DNA for the CDR3: TGTGCCAGCAGCTTGTGGGGGGGGCCTGGCACTGAAGCTTTCTTT. Translating it yields CASSLWGGPGTEAFF.

CDR3 protein: CSASARGSYGYTF. The CDR3 bases are TGCAGTGCTAGTGCCAGGGGGAGCTATGGCTACACCTTC. The chain is built from TRBV20-1 and TRBJ1-2; TRBD1 matches 7 bases. The germline gives CDR1 DFQATT, CDR2 SNEGSKA (reference sequence). V trimming: 3 bases; J trimming: 4 bases; junction bases outside the gene matches: 5. The CDR3 extends over 13 amino acids.

The rearrangement joins TRBV5-6 to TRBJ2-7, with 7 bases that match TRBD1. V lost 4 bases to trimming and J lost 5 bases; unmatched junction nucleotides: 6. CDR1 is SGHDT, CDR2 YYEEEE, per germline. CDR3 length equals 13 residues. The CDR3 here is CASSPDRVHEQYF. The CDR3 DNA follows: TGTGCCAGCAGCCCCGACAGGGTCCACGAGCAGTACTTC.

The chain recombines TRBV30 with TRBJ2-5; 7 bases map to TRBD1. The CDR3 is 14 amino acids. CDR1 and CDR2 from the germline V gene are GTSNPN and SVGIG (reference sequence). Trimming removed 7 bases from V and 5 bases from J; junction bases left unmatched: 13. The CDR3 loop reads CAFSETTGEETQYF. CDR3 nucleotide sequence: TGTGCCTTTTCGGAGACAACAGGGGAGGAGACCCAGTACTTC.

The chain uses TRBV27 and TRBJ2-5, with TRBD2 identical over 16 bases. CDR1 is MNHEY and CDR2 is SMNVEV in the germline V gene (reference sequence). V dropped 6 bases and J dropped 5; count of bases not matched to a gene: 9. The CDR3 has 17 amino acids. DNA of the CDR3: TGTGCCAGCAGCCTACAGGGACTAGCGGGAGGGGGGGAGACCCAGTACTTC. It translates to CASSLQGLAGGGETQYF.

The J gene is TRBJ2-1, the V gene TRBV14; D is possibly TRBD2 (6 bases). CDR1 SGHDN and CDR2 FVKESK come from the germline V gene. The CDR3 has 15 residues. The V end lost 3 bases, the J end lost 5 bases, and 14 bases lay between the germline ends. CDR3 in amino acids: CASSQIDGGDNEQFF. Written as DNA, the CDR3 is TGTGCCAGCAGCCAGATCGATGGAGGGGACAATGAGCAGTTCTTC.

The chain uses TRBV6-2 or TRBV6-3 and TRBJ2-5; 10 bases line up with TRBD2. Germline V gives CDR1 MNHEY, CDR2 SVGEGT. There are 18 residues in the CDR3. The trim removed 5 bases at V and 1 base at J, leaving 13 bases unmatched. The CDR3 nucleotides are TGTGCCAGCAGTGGCCGCGCTAGCGGGAGAGTACCCCAAGAGACCCAGTACTTC. It is translated as CASSGRASGRVPQETQYF.